These 14 T cell receptor beta chains originate from one sample sequenced in a study of blood T cell repertoires in COVID-19. Sequencing used immunoSEQ multiplex PCR; TCRdb keeps in-frame clones, though not all of them. The sample holds fewer than 400,000 clones, over 80% seen once. Sequencing used PBMCs or T cells enriched from blood (not recorded which). These receptors were taken from a man aged 30 to 39 who had recovered from COVID-19.

The rearrangement links TRBV4-1 to TRBJ1-1; maybe TRBD1 (5 bases). There are 16 residues in the CDR3. V lost 4 bases and J lost 0, with 15 bases in between. Germline-derived CDR1 and CDR2 are MGHRA and YSYEKL. As DNA, the CDR3 is TGCGCCAGCAGCCCGACTTCGACAGTAATGAACACTGAAGCTTTCTTT. Residues: CASSPTSTVMNTEAFF.

The CDR3 loop is CASSSLGDIWAYEQYF. The CDR3 DNA reads TGTGCCAGCAGTTCCCTGGGGGACATCTGGGCCTACGAGCAGTACTTC. The chain joins TRBV28 to TRBJ2-7, with a weak D call TRBD1 (6 bases). CDR1 and CDR2 from the germline V gene are MDHEN and SYDVKM. CDR3 length: 16 amino acids. V shed 4 bases and J shed 2 bases, with 18 bases lying between them. The full variable domain, with the rest looked up from reference TRBV28 and TRBJ2-7, is DVKVTQSSRYLVKRTGEKVFLECVQDMDHENMFWYRQDPGLGLRLIYFSYDVKMKEKGDIPEGYSVSREKKERFSLILESASTNQTSMYLCASSSLGDIWAYEQYFGPGTRLTVT.

The chain is built from TRBV3-1 (or the pseudogene TRBV3-2) and TRBJ1-1; D is perhaps TRBD1 (5 bases). Deletions cut 0 bases from V and 8 bases from J, with 13 bases between. This CDR3 region has 14 residues. The germline gives CDR1 LGHDT, CDR2 YNNKEL (reference sequence). The CDR3 region has the DNA TGTGCCAGCAGCCAAGAATGGGGGGAGGCCGAAGCTTTCTTT. It codes for CASSQEWGEAEAFF.

The CDR3 region is CASSFLRDNRVNSPLHF. CDR3 in DNA: TGTGCCAGCAGTTTCCTCCGGGACAATAGGGTTAATTCACCCCTCCACTTT. The V call is TRBV28, the J call TRBJ1-6, with D possibly matching TRBD1 (6 bases). Germline V gives CDR1 MDHEN, CDR2 SYDVKM. Trimming stripped 3 bases from V and 6 bases from J, with 18 bases between. This CDR3 spans 17 amino acids.

The rearrangement uses TRBV11-2 and TRBJ2-7, with 7 nucleotides matching TRBD1. Germline V gene lookup returns CDR1 SGHAT and CDR2 FQNNGV. Trimming removed 5 bases from V and 2 bases from J; junction bases left unmatched: 6. This CDR3 contains 14 residues. CDR3 nucleotides: TGTGCCAGCAGCACGACAGGGTTAACCTACGAGCAGTACTTC. This translates into CASSTTGLTYEQYF.

The CDR3 region has the DNA TGTGCCAGCAGCCCGGGACAGGGGGATTCACCCCTCCACTTT. Amino acids: CASSPGQGDSPLHF. The chain carries TRBV7-9 and TRBJ1-6, with 11 bases fitting TRBD1. Trimming at V came to 5 bases and at J to 8 bases, leaving 2 bases not matched to a gene. The CDR3 consists of 14 residues. Germline loops: CDR1 SEHNR, CDR2 FQNEAQ (reference sequence).

In this sample, this clone turned up a few times. The genes are TRBV28 and TRBJ1-5; 7 bases match TRBD1. From germline, CDR1 is MDHEN and CDR2 SYDVKM. The V and J ends lost 5 bases and 2 bases, in that order; junction bases with no gene match: 6. This CDR3 is built from 15 residues. CDR3 DNA: TGTGCCAGCAGTCTCAACAGGGGCGGCAATCAGCCCCAGCATTTT. As protein: CASSLNRGGNQPQHF.

This clone is a singleton in its sample. V and J are TRBV6-5 and TRBJ1-5; TRBD1 aligns across 7 bases. V was clipped by 5 bases and J by 6 bases; unmatched bases: 7. In germline, CDR1 is MNHEY, CDR2 SVGAGI. The CDR3 sequence is 14 residues long. CDR3 protein: CASSKGQLRQPQHF. CDR3 nucleotides: TGTGCCAGCAGTAAGGGACAGTTACGTCAGCCCCAGCATTTT.

V gene TRBV5-4 combines with J gene TRBJ1-4; a possible D gene is TRBD1 (5 bases). This CDR3 has 13 residues. Germline lookup yields CDR1 SGHNT and CDR2 YYREEE (reference sequence). The V gene lost 1 base and the J gene lost 7 bases, with 8 bases spanning the gap. CDR3 residues: CASSLWGGEKLFF. DNA of the CDR3: TGTGCCAGCAGCTTGTGGGGGGGTGAAAAACTGTTTTTT.

This clone was counted between two and nine times. V usage is TRBV19 and J usage is TRBJ1-4; 8 bases line up with TRBD1. The CDR3 has 13 residues. V dropped 3 bases and J dropped 6; count of bases not matched to a gene: 0. The germline CDR1 and CDR2 sequences are LNHDA and SQIVND (reference sequence). The CDR3 spells CASSIRGHEKLFF. In DNA, the CDR3 is TGTGCCAGTAGTATCAGGGGGCATGAAAAACTGTTTTTT.

This clone was recorded only once. The chain has TRBV29-1 and TRBJ2-1; maybe TRBD2 (6 bases). Germline V lookup: CDR1 SQVTM, CDR2 ANQGSEA. Trimming pared 3 bases from V and 8 bases from J, leaving 11 bases between. The CDR3 extends over 12 amino acids. The DNA for the CDR3 is TGCAGCGTTGATCAGGAGGGCGATGAGCAGTTCTTC. It encodes CSVDQEGDEQFF.

The chain recombines TRBV10-1 with TRBJ2-3, with D maybe TRBD1 (6 bases). Germline CDR1 reads WNHNN; CDR2 reads SYGVQD (reference sequence). This CDR3 has 12 residues. The V end lost 6 bases, the J end lost 7 bases, and 11 bases lay between the germline ends. Here the CDR3 DNA reads TGCGCCAGCAGCGAAGGGGGAAATACGCAGTATTTT. This translates into CASSEGGNTQYF.

The sample holds one count of this clone. The chain recombines TRBV9 with TRBJ1-2, with D unclear. The length of the CDR3 is 15 residues. CDR1 is SGDLS and CDR2 is YYNGEE in the germline V gene. V gave up 0 bases and J gave up 0 bases, with 9 bases separating them. CDR3 amino acids: CASSVDPNPNYGYTF. In nucleotides, the CDR3 is TGTGCCAGCAGCGTAGATCCCAATCCTAACTATGGCTACACCTTC.

The chain employs TRBV7-9 and TRBJ1-4; 9 bases fit TRBD1. CDR3 length: 13 amino acids. Germline V CDR1 and CDR2: SEHNR, FQNEAQ (reference sequence). With V trimmed by 8 bases and J by 5 bases, 3 bases remained unmatched. CDR3 sequence reads: CASQGQGNEKLFF. Written as DNA, the CDR3 is TGTGCCAGCCAGGGACAGGGAAATGAAAAACTGTTTTTT.